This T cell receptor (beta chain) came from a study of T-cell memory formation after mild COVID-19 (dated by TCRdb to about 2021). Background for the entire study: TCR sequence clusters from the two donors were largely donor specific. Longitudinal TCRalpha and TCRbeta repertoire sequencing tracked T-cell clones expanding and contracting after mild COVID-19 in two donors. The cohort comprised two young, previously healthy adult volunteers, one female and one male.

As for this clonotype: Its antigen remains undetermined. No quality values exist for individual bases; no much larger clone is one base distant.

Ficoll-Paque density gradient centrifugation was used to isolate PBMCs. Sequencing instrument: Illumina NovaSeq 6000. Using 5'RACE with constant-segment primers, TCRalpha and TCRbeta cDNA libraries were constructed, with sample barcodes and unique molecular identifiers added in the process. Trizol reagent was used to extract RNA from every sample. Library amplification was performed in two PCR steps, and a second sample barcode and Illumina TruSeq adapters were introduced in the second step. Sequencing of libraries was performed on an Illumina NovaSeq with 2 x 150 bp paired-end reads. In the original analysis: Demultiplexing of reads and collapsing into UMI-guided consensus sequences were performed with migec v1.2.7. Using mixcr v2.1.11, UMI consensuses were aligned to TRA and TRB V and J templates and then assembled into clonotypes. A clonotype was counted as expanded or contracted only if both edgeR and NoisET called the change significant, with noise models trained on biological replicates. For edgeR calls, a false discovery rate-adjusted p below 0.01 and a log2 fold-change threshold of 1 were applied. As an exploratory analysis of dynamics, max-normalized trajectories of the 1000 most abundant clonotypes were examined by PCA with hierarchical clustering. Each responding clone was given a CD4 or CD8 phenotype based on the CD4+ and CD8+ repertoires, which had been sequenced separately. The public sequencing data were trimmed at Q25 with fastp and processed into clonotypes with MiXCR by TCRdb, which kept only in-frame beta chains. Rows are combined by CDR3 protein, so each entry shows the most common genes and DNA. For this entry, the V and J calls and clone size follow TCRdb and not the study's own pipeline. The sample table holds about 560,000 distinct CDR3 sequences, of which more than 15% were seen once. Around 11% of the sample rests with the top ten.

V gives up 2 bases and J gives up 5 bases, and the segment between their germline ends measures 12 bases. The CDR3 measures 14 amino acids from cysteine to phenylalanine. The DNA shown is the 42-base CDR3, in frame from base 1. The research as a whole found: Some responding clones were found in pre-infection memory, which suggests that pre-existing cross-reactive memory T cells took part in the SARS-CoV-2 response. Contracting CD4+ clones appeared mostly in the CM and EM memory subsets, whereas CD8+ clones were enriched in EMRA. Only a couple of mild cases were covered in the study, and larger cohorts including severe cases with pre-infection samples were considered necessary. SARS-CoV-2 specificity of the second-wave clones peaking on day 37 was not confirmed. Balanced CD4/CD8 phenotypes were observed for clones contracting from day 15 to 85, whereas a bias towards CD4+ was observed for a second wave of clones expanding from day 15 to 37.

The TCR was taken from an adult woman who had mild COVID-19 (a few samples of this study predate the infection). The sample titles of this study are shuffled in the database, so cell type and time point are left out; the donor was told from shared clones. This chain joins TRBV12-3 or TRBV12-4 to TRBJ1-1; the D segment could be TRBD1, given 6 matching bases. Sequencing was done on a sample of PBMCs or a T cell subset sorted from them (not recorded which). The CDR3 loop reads CASSLQTGRTEAFF. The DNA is TGTGCCAGCAGTTTACAGACAGGCAGGACTGAAGCTTTCTTT.